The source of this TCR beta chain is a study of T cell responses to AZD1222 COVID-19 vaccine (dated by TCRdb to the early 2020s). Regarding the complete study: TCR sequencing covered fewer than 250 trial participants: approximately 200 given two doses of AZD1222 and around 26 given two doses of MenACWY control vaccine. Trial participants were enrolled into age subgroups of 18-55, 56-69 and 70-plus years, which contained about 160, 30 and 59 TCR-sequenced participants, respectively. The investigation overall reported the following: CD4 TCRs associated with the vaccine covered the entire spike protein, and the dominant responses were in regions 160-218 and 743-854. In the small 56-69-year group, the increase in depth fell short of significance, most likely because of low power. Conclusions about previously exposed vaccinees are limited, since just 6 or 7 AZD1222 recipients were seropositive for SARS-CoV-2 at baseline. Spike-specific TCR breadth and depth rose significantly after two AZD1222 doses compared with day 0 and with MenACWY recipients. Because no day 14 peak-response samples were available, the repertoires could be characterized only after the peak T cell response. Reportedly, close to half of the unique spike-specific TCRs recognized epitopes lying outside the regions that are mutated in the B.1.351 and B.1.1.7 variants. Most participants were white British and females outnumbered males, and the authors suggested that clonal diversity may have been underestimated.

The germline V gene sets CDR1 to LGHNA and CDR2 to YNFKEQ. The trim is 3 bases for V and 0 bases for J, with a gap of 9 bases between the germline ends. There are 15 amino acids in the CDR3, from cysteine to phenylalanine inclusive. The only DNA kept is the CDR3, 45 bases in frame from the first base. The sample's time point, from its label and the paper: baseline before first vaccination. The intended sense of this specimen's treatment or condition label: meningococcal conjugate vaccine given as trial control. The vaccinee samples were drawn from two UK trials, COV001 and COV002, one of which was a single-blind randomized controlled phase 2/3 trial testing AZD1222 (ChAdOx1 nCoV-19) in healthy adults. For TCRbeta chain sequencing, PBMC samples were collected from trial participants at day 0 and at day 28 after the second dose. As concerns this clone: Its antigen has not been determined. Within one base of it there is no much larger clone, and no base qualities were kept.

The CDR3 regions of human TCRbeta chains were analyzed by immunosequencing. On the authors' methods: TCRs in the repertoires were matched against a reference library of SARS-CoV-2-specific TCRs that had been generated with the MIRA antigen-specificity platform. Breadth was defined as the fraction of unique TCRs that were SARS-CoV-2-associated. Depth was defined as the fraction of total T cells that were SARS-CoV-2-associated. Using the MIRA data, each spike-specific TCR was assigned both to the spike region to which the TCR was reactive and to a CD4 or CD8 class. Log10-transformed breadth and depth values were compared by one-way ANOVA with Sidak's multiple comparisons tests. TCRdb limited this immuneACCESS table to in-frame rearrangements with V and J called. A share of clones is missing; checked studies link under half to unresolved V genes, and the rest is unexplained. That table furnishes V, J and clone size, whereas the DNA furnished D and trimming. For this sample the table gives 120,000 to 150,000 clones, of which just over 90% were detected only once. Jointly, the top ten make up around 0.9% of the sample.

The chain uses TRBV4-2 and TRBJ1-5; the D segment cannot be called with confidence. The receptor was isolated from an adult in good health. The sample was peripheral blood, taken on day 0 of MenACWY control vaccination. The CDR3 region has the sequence CASSQDTLSNQPQHF. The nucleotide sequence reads TGTGCCAGCAGCCAGGATACACTTAGCAATCAGCCCCAGCATTTT.